The sample holds many counts of the clone carrying this T cell receptor beta chain. Its matching antigen is unknown. The source of the sample is a study of T cell repertoires in cytomegalovirus infection. Study at large: Shared public TCR beta signatures pointed to both CMV infection and a matching HLA type.

The CDR3 contains 16 residues. The germline V and J ends were trimmed by 5 bases and 0 bases, with 14 bases remaining between them. Each CDR3 protein is one row after TCRdb ran MiXCR on the reads. Of 110,000 or so distinct CDR3 sequences listed, over 25% are singletons. The sequences come from CD8+ T cells from cultured PBMCs, collected from culture after CMV antigen stimulation. This receptor was identified in a human donor in good health (CMV status not recorded). Some clones in this sample may be carry-over from other donors' samples. The genes are TRBV12-3 or TRBV12-4 and TRBJ1-3; a weak D match, TRBD1 (6 bases). The DNA for the CDR3 is TGTGCCAGCAGTGCGGACAGCACCCTCTCTGGAAACACCATATATTTT. Translation: CASSADSTLSGNTIYF.